One sample yielded the 22 T cell receptor delta chains listed below, sequenced in a study of Vδ1+ human thymocytes. What these receptors recognize is not known. Sequences come from RNA converted to cDNA by reverse transcription. CDR3 amplicons came from multiplex PCR with pooled V-gene forward and constant-region reverse primers. TCRdb re-called clones from the multiplex PCR reads via CATT. The table records 70,000 or so delta-chain clones, about 38% of them present only once. Study results and limitations: Thymic TRG and TRD repertoires appeared highly polyclonal, with Gaussian CDR3 length distributions.

The specimen sequenced was Vdelta1+ gamma-delta thymocytes from the thymus. Subset meaning: FACS-sorted CD3+ TCRalphabeta- TCRVdelta1+ TCRVdelta2- thymocytes. The origin of the receptors is a boy under three years old who had congenital heart surgery.

Comment on this clone: An end of the junction does not agree with germline; a read error may underlie this. V gene TRDV1 combines with J gene TRDJ1; the match to TRDD3 covers 7 bases. Germline CDR1 reads TSWWSYY; CDR2 reads QGS. This CDR3 has 20 amino acids. The CDR3 DNA is TGTGCTCCTGGGGAACAGAGCGGTTCGTCAGGGATACTTCCACACGATAAACTCATCTTT. It translates to CAPGEQSGSSGILPHDKLIF.

The rearrangement joins TRDV1 to TRDJ1; D perhaps matches TRDD3 (5 bases). The CDR3 length is 22 residues. Germline-derived CDR1 and CDR2 are TSWWSYY and QGS. Trimming took 4 bases from V and 0 from J, leaving 33 bases between them. In nucleotides, the CDR3 is TGTGCTCTTGGGGCCACCGATCATACTTATGGGGAATCCTGGTTGTACACCGATAAACTCATCTTT. It specifies CALGATDHTYGESWLYTDKLIF.

The V and J genes are TRDV1 and TRDJ1, with a possible D match to TRDD3 (6 bases). There are 16 residues in the CDR3. Germline CDR1 reads TSWWSYY; CDR2 reads QGS. The V end was cut by 7 bases, the J end by 2 bases, with 20 bases between. CDR3 bases: TGTGCTCTTGTCTTTTCTTGGGGGGGACGAACCGATAAACTCATCTTT. Translating gives CALVFSWGGRTDKLIF.

The rearrangement links TRDV1 to TRDJ1; 9 bases line up with TRDD3. The J segment lost 1 base and the V segment lost 3 bases, leaving 12 bases of the junction unmatched. Per germline, CDR1 TSWWSYY and CDR2 QGS. The CDR3 runs 18 residues. The CDR3, as DNA: TGTGCTCTTGGGGAGCCAAAGCTTTGGGGGATAGGCACCGATAAACTCATCTTT. This translates into CALGEPKLWGIGTDKLIF.

The V gene is TRDV1, the J gene TRDJ1; 10 nucleotides match TRDD3. Unmatched junction bases numbered 16, after V lost 0 bases and J lost 0 bases. In germline, CDR1 is TSWWSYY, CDR2 QGS. The CDR3 runs 21 residues. CDR3 sequence: CALGELGADNWGIGYTDKLIF. For the CDR3, the DNA is TGTGCTCTTGGGGAACTAGGGGCTGATAACTGGGGGATCGGGTACACCGATAAACTCATCTTT.

The chain is built from TRDV1 and TRDJ1, with TRDD3 matching over 9 bases. Germline values: CDR1 TSWWSYY, CDR2 QGS. The junction had 10 bases not matched to a gene; V was cut back by 5 bases and J by 0 bases. This CDR3 is 17 amino acids long. Here the CDR3 DNA reads TGTGCTCTTGGGAATGTACGGGGGATACAGCACACCGATAAACTCATCTTT. Translation: CALGNVRGIQHTDKLIF.

The J gene is TRDJ1, the V gene TRDV1; D is perhaps TRDD2 (6 bases). This CDR3 is built from 19 residues. Germline-derived CDR1 and CDR2 are TSWWSYY and QGS. Trimming removed 0 bases at V and 0 bases at J, with 20 bases between. This chain's CDR3 is CALGELGAPSVGYTDKLIF. Written as DNA, the CDR3 is TGTGCTCTTGGGGAACTGGGGGCTCCTTCCGTGGGGTACACCGATAAACTCATCTTT.

The chain combines TRDV1 with TRDJ1, with TRDD3 matching over 7 bases. From germline, CDR1 is TSWWSYY and CDR2 QGS. V trimming: 5 bases; J trimming: 0 bases; junction bases outside the gene matches: 18. This CDR3 is 19 amino acids long. CDR3 DNA sequence: TGTGCTCTTGGGCCGTCGATACGGGGGATCAACTGGTACACCGATAAACTCATCTTT. Translating gives CALGPSIRGINWYTDKLIF.

This clone was counted a few times. V usage is TRDV1 and J usage is TRDJ1, with 9 bases lining up with TRDD3. The junction had 33 bases not matched to a gene; V was cut back by 0 bases and J by 1 base. In germline, CDR1 is TSWWSYY, CDR2 QGS. The CDR3 runs to 26 residues. DNA of the CDR3: TGTGCTCTTGGGGAACTCAACCCTCTCTTCCGAACGAGGACGGTGGCTGGGGGATTCACCACCGATAAACTCATCTTT. Amino acid sequence: CALGELNPLFRTRTVAGGFTTDKLIF.

In its sample, this clone was seen a few times. This chain joins TRDV1 and TRDJ1; 12 nucleotides line up with TRDD3. CDR1 is TSWWSYY, CDR2 QGS, per germline. The CDR3 totals 21 residues. Trimming cost V 0 bases and J 0 bases; bases outside gene matches: 14. In DNA form, the CDR3 reads TGTGCTCTTGGGGAACTGTTCCGTACTGGGGGATACAGCCCGTACACCGATAAACTCATCTTT. This translates into CALGELFRTGGYSPYTDKLIF.

A note on this clone: This may be a read error: a much more frequent sequence differs by one nucleotide. This specimen includes other DNA sequences encoding the same CDR3. The V call is TRDV2, the J call TRDJ1; D might be TRDD3 (5 bases). Germline values: CDR1 GEAIGNYY, CDR2 EKD. The CDR3 consists of 16 residues. DNA for the CDR3: TGTGCCTGTGCGGAGTGTTGGGGTCCCCGAGGGAATAAACTAATCTTT. It translates to CACAECWGPRGNKLIF.

This clone appeared a few times. V usage is TRDV1 and J usage is TRDJ1; either TRDD2 or TRDD3 may fit D (9 bases each). Germline V gives CDR1 TSWWSYY, CDR2 QGS. CDR3 size: 20 residues. V lost 4 bases, J lost 0 bases, and 27 bases lay in between. Here the CDR3 DNA reads TGTGCTCTTGGGGTACCTTCCTACGACTGGGGGACCCTGTACACCGATAAACTCATCTTT. Translation: CALGVPSYDWGTLYTDKLIF.

This clone appeared a few times. The genes are TRDV1 and TRDJ1; tentatively, D is TRDD3 (6 bases). Germline V gene lookup returns CDR1 TSWWSYY and CDR2 QGS. This CDR3 has 16 amino acids. V was clipped by 1 base and J by 2 bases, with 14 bases between them. Written as DNA, the CDR3 is TGTGCTCTTGGGGAACAACGTCTGGGGCTGACCGATAAACTCATCTTT. Translation gives CALGEQRLGLTDKLIF.

The chain carries TRDV1 and TRDJ1, with 11 bases lining up with TRDD3. Unmatched junction bases numbered 18, after V lost 0 bases and J lost 0 bases. The CDR3 totals 22 residues. From germline, CDR1 is TSWWSYY and CDR2 QGS. CDR3 residues: CALGELNLLSGGYRLYTDKLIF. In DNA, the CDR3 is TGTGCTCTTGGGGAACTAAATCTTCTCTCTGGGGGATACCGCCTGTACACCGATAAACTCATCTTT.

This clone was found a few times. The V call is TRDV1, the J call TRDJ1, with 10 bases identical to TRDD3. The CDR3 extends over 20 amino acids. Germline lookup yields CDR1 TSWWSYY and CDR2 QGS. After removal of 1 base from V and 7 bases from J, the junction contained 21 bases not matched to a gene. Written as DNA, the CDR3 is TGTGCTCTTGGGGAACCCCTCTACGCTGGGGGATATGGATCATGTGGTAAACTCATCTTT. It encodes CALGEPLYAGGYGSCGKLIF.

The chain is built from TRDV2 and TRDJ1, with 7 bases lining up with TRDD3. Trimming removed 9 bases from V and 0 bases from J; junction bases left unmatched: 9. Germline V gives CDR1 GEAIGNYY, CDR2 EKD. The length of the CDR3 is 14 residues. CDR3 sequence reads: CATSYWGYTDKLIF. CDR3 DNA sequence: TGTGCCACTTCGTACTGGGGTTACACCGATAAACTCATCTTT.

The rearrangement joins TRDV1 to TRDJ1; 10 nucleotides line up with TRDD3. Germline V CDR1 and CDR2: TSWWSYY, QGS. Trimming at V came to 3 bases and at J to 4 bases, leaving 32 bases not matched to a gene. The CDR3 contains 24 residues. CDR3: CALGDSEGRLGDTGRTPLVDKLIF. Here the CDR3 DNA reads TGTGCTCTTGGGGACTCAGAGGGGCGTTTGGGGGATACTGGAAGGACACCCTTAGTCGATAAACTCATCTTT.

This clone has only a few counts. The V gene is TRDV3, the J gene TRDJ1, with TRDD3 matching 9 bases. The CDR3 runs 22 residues. Unmatched junction bases numbered 28, after V lost 2 bases and J lost 0 bases. Germline V gives CDR1 TVYSNPD, CDR2 GDNSRS (reference sequence). The CDR3 DNA is TGTGCCTTTTCCCCCACCGGTCCTACGCTGGGGGATTTGGGGGTTTACACCGATAAACTCATCTTT. This codes for CAFSPTGPTLGDLGVYTDKLIF.

The V gene is TRDV1, the J gene TRDJ1; 7 bases line up with TRDD2. The J segment lost 2 bases and the V segment lost 2 bases, leaving 20 bases of the junction unmatched. The germline V gene has CDR1 TSWWSYY and CDR2 QGS. This CDR3 region has 20 residues. CDR3 sequence: CALGEAPSSTSGSSTDKLIF. CDR3 DNA: TGTGCTCTTGGGGAAGCGCCTTCCTCCACGTCGGGGTCCTCTACCGATAAACTCATCTTT.

This clone was observed a handful of times. The V and J genes are TRDV1 and TRDJ1, with D possibly matching TRDD3 (5 bases). This CDR3 is built from 18 residues. CDR1 is TSWWSYY, CDR2 QGS, per germline. The V end lost 0 bases, the J end lost 1 base, and 18 bases lay between the germline ends. This chain's CDR3 is CALGELFPYTGITDKLIF. For the CDR3, the DNA is TGTGCTCTTGGGGAACTTTTCCCTTATACTGGCATCACCGATAAACTCATCTTT.

This clone was seen once. J is TRDJ1 and V is TRDV1; 12 nucleotides agree with TRDD3. This CDR3 has 21 amino acids. Germline CDR1 and CDR2: TSWWSYY and QGS. Trimming took 1 base from V and 3 from J; bases not matched to a gene: 18. CDR3 sequence (DNA): TGTGCTCTTGGGGAACCCAAAATCCCACCATACTGGGGGATACCGTCCGATAAACTCATCTTT. It is translated as CALGEPKIPPYWGIPSDKLIF.

V gene TRDV1 combines with J gene TRDJ1; 7 bases agree with TRDD3. Germline V gene sequence: CDR1 TSWWSYY, CDR2 QGS. The junction had 10 bases not matched to a gene; V was cut back by 0 bases and J by 0 bases. The CDR3 consists of 18 residues. The CDR3 region has the DNA TGTGCTCTTGGGGAACTCATCCGTACTGGGGATTACACCGATAAACTCATCTTT. It specifies CALGELIRTGDYTDKLIF.